These 15 T cell receptor beta chains were sequenced from one sample in a study of OX40 agonist ivuxolimab in advanced cancers. The protocol was immunoSEQ multiplex PCR, while the TCRdb copy is restricted to in-frame clones and leaves out a portion. The table includes around 49,000 clones, 75% to 80% detected once. This specimen consisted of CD4+ or CD8+ T cells sorted from blood, obtained in a trial of the OX40 agonist ivuxolimab. The origin of the receptors is an adult with an advanced solid tumor such as melanoma, head and neck, liver or kidney cancer.

This sequence joins TRBV4-1 and TRBJ1-4, with 7 positions matching TRBD1. The CDR3 runs to 16 residues. Germline lookup yields CDR1 MGHRA and CDR2 YSYEKL. V trimming: 1 base; J trimming: 3 bases; junction bases outside the gene matches: 5. CDR3 loop: CASSQGRTGSNEKLFF. The DNA for the CDR3 is TGCGCCAGCAGCCAAGGAAGGACAGGTTCTAATGAAAAACTGTTTTTT.

The chain carries TRBV6-1 and TRBJ1-1; weak D call: TRBD1 (6 bases). V gave up 2 bases and J gave up 3 bases, with 13 bases separating them. CDR1 and CDR2 (germline): MNHNS, SASEGT. The CDR3 covers 15 residues. The CDR3 DNA follows: TGTGCCAGCAGTGAACAGGGGCCGCGATACACTGAAGCTTTCTTT. This sequence encodes CASSEQGPRYTEAFF.

The CDR3 reads CASSRGAQETQYF. The CDR3 region has the DNA TGTGCCAGCAGCAGGGGGGCCCAAGAGACCCAGTACTTC. The V gene is TRBV6-5, the J gene TRBJ2-5; the D gene is possibly TRBD1 (7 bases). The germline V gene has CDR1 MNHEY and CDR2 SVGAGI. The CDR3 totals 13 residues. V gave up 6 bases and J gave up 1 base, with 9 bases separating them.

The V gene is TRBV4-2, the J gene TRBJ2-1; TRBD2 agrees at 15 bases. Germline loops: CDR1 LGHNA, CDR2 YNFKEQ. The J segment lost 5 bases and the V segment lost 4 bases, leaving 6 bases of the junction unmatched. This CDR3 has 17 residues. The CDR3 DNA reads TGTGCCAGCAGCCGCCGGACTAGCGGGAGGGAGGACAATGAGCAGTTCTTC. Residues: CASSRRTSGREDNEQFF.

CDR3 residues: CASTLAAAAYYGYTF. The CDR3, as DNA: TGTGCCAGCACCCTAGCGGCGGCCGCTTACTATGGCTACACCTTC. V is TRBV13 and J is TRBJ1-2; D uncertain. The CDR3 runs to 15 residues. CDR1 and CDR2 (germline): PRHDT, FYEKMQ (reference sequence). Trimming left V 7 bases short and J 3 bases short, with 18 bases between.

The chain has TRBV11-2 and TRBJ2-7; no clear D gene. Looked up from germline, CDR1 is SGHAT and CDR2 is FQNNGV. The CDR3 loop spans 14 amino acids. V lost 1 base and J lost 2, with 9 bases in between. The CDR3 coding sequence is TGTGCCAGCAGCTTAGTGCACCGACCCTACGAGCAGTACTTC. Amino acid sequence: CASSLVHRPYEQYF.

This clone was observed a handful of times. This chain connects TRBV6-1 to TRBJ1-5, with no clear D. V lost 8 bases to trimming and J lost 2 bases, with 13 bases between them. Germline CDR1 MNHNS, CDR2 SASEGT. The CDR3 spans 14 residues. CDR3 region: CASRLVSGNQPQHF. CDR3 coding DNA: TGTGCCAGCCGGTTAGTTTCGGGCAATCAGCCCCAGCATTTT.

This chain joins TRBV9 and TRBJ1-3, with 8 bases that match TRBD1. CDR1 and CDR2 from the germline V gene are SGDLS and YYNGEE. Trimming removed 3 bases from V and 8 bases from J; junction bases left unmatched: 4. CDR3 length: 13 amino acids. CDR3 in amino acids: CASSATGGDTIYF. DNA for the CDR3: TGTGCCAGCAGCGCTACAGGGGGAGACACCATATATTTT.

This clone has only a few counts. The chain recombines TRBV5-1 with TRBJ2-5; D ambiguous. Trimming shortened V by 4 bases and J by 2 bases, and 9 bases separated the two germline ends. The length of the CDR3 is 13 residues. The germline V gene has CDR1 SGHRS and CDR2 YFSETQ. CDR3 in amino acids: CASSTVGQETQYF. Here the CDR3 DNA reads TGCGCCAGCAGCACCGTGGGTCAAGAGACCCAGTACTTC.

V usage is TRBV6-5 and J usage is TRBJ1-3; unclear D gene. V lost 10 bases to trimming and J lost 0 bases, with 7 bases between them. The CDR3 has 12 amino acids. Germline assignment: CDR1 MNHEY and CDR2 SVGAGI. The CDR3 region is CATSASGNTIYF. In DNA form, the CDR3 reads TGTGCCACCTCGGCCTCTGGAAACACCATATATTTT.

The V and J genes are TRBV6-6 and TRBJ2-3; perhaps TRBD2 as D (5 bases). V was clipped by 6 bases and J by 2 bases, with 9 bases between them. The CDR3 is 13 residues long. CDR1 is MNHNY and CDR2 is SVGAGI in the germline V gene (reference sequence). The CDR3 here is CASSRGATDTQYF. As DNA, the CDR3 is TGTGCCAGCAGCCGGGGAGCCACAGATACGCAGTATTTT.

The CDR3 DNA follows: TGTGCCAGCAGTCAAGGACGAAGCTCTGGGGCCAACGTCCTGACTTTC. Protein: CASSQGRSSGANVLTF. V is TRBV9 and J is TRBJ2-6, with no clear D. The CDR3 runs to 16 residues. The germline gives CDR1 SGDLS, CDR2 YYNGEE. V lost 5 bases and J lost 0, with 12 bases in between.

The chain employs TRBV30 and TRBJ1-2; 9 bases fit TRBD1. This CDR3 region has 16 residues. The V gene end was trimmed by 1 base and the J gene end by 3 bases; junction bases not matched to a gene: 9. Germline CDR1 is GTSNPN and CDR2 is SVGIG (reference sequence). DNA for the CDR3: TGTGCCTGGAGTGAGAAGGACAGGGGAATCGACTATGGCTACACCTTC. Encoded protein: CAWSEKDRGIDYGYTF.

By sample fraction, this clone is medium-sized. The chain combines TRBV2 with TRBJ1-1; D gene uncertain. V was pared by 4 bases and J by 3 bases, with 12 bases between. The CDR3 extends over 14 amino acids. CDR1 SNHLY and CDR2 FYNNEI come from the germline V gene. The CDR3: CASSVGGRDTEAFF. Written as DNA, the CDR3 is TGTGCCAGCAGTGTCGGCGGTCGGGACACTGAAGCTTTCTTT.

V usage is TRBV29-1 and J usage is TRBJ1-5, with 7 bases fitting TRBD1. The CDR3 is made up of 12 amino acids. Germline V lookup: CDR1 SQVTM, CDR2 ANQGSEA. The V and J ends lost 6 bases and 6 bases, in that order; junction bases with no gene match: 5. The CDR3 DNA follows: TGCAGCGTCCGGACAGGAGGTCAGCCCCAGCATTTT. Translation: CSVRTGGQPQHF.